The rows below give T cell receptor beta chains drawn from one sample of a study of T-cell memory formation after mild COVID-19. TCRdb ran MiXCR on the 5' RACE reads and lists one entry per CDR3 protein. The sample contains roughly 130,000 distinct CDR3 sequences, about a sixth of which appear only once. Sample: PBMCs or a T cell subset sorted from them (not recorded which). These receptors all stem from an adult woman who had mild COVID-19 (a few samples of this study predate the infection). Cell type and time point are not known. Each CDR3 is given with its conserved first and last residue. A D gene is named only where the DNA matches it firmly. Size values are once, few and many counts, or a class for expanded clones, and some rows have none.

j_call,v_call,d_call,clone_size,cdr3_aa,cdr3_nt
TRBJ2-7,TRBV7-2,NA,NA,CASSTSRVQYF,TGTGCCAGCAGCACTTCGCGGGTGCAGTACTTC
TRBJ2-7,TRBV4-1,TRBD2,NA,CASSQGGGYDYEQYF,TGCGCCAGCAGCCAAGGCGGGGGGTACGACTACGAGCAGTACTTC
TRBJ1-2,TRBV30,NA,NA,CAWSGSSPQGVHGYTF,TGTGCCTGGAGTGGTTCTTCCCCACAGGGCGTGCATGGCTACACCTTC
TRBJ2-1,TRBV12-3/TRBV12-4,TRBD2,few,CASSLGSGALGEQFF,TGTGCCAGCAGTTTGGGTAGCGGGGCCCTCGGAGAGCAGTTCTTC
TRBJ2-7,TRBV5-1,NA,few,CASSLDRRYEQYF,TGCGCCAGCAGCTTGGACAGACGCTACGAGCAGTACTTC
TRBJ2-3,TRBV10-3,NA,NA,CAISGASTDTQYF,TGTGCCATCAGTGGGGCTAGCACAGATACGCAGTATTTT
TRBJ2-2,TRBV7-2,NA,few,CASSLDRPGELFF,TGTGCCAGCAGCTTAGACAGGCCCGGGGAGCTGTTTTTT
TRBJ2-3,TRBV6-2/TRBV6-3,NA,few,CASSSALTDTQYF,TGTGCCAGCAGTTCGGCTCTCACAGATACGCAGTATTTT
TRBJ2-1,TRBV4-2,TRBD2,few,CASSQAHSGTYNEQFF,TGTGCCAGCAGCCAAGCCCACAGCGGGACCTACAATGAGCAGTTCTTC
TRBJ2-4,TRBV12-3/TRBV12-4,NA,many,CASSPRQIAKNIQYF,TGTGCCAGCAGTCCTAGACAGATAGCCAAAAACATTCAGTACTTC
TRBJ2-5,TRBV5-5,TRBD1,many,CASSLIGGGQETQYF,TGTGCCAGCAGCTTGATAGGGGGCGGCCAAGAGACCCAGTACTTC
TRBJ2-7,TRBV20-1,TRBD2,NA,CSAGGGTSYEQYF,TGCAGTGCCGGGGGGGGGACCTCCTACGAGCAGTACTTC
TRBJ2-7,TRBV30,NA,NA,CAWKVPGTYEQYF,TGTGCCTGGAAGGTTCCAGGTACATACGAGCAGTACTTC
TRBJ2-1,TRBV6-6,NA,few,CASSPDRPTYNEQFF,TGTGCCAGCAGCCCCGACAGACCTACCTACAATGAGCAGTTCTTC